The rows below give T cell receptor beta chains drawn from one sample of a study of CD8+CD57+ T cells in acquired aplastic anemia. A single record per CDR3 protein comes from TCRdb applying MiXCR to the reads. The table lists about 190,000 distinct CDR3 sequences, roughly half of them singletons. The sample comprised sorted CD4+, CD8+, or CD8+CD57+ T cells (not recorded which) from PBMCs. Every receptor here comes from a human donor in good health, serving as a control. CDR3s include the opening cysteine and the closing phenylalanine or tryptophan. The D gene is left open where the match is weak. Clone size, where shown, is once, few, many, or a class for clones that have expanded.

clone size	D gene	V gene	J gene	CDR3 protein	CDR3 DNA
few	TRBD1	TRBV10-3	TRBJ2-1	CAISPTGGNYNEQFF	TGTGCCATCAGCCCGACAGGGGGAAACTACAATGAGCAGTTCTTC
once	TRBD1	TRBV7-3	TRBJ2-7	CASSLMTGGYEQYF	TGTGCCAGCAGCTTAATGACAGGGGGCTACGAGCAGTACTTC
NA	NA	TRBV10-2	TRBJ2-5	CASSHRRANKETQYF	TGCGCCAGCAGTCACAGGAGGGCCAATAAAGAGACCCAGTACTTC
NA	TRBD1	TRBV7-2	TRBJ2-3	CASSLTTGADTQYF	TGTGCCAGCAGCTTGACGACAGGGGCAGATACGCAGTATTTT
NA	TRBD1	TRBV18	TRBJ2-1	CASSPPITRGYGQFF	TGTGCCAGCTCACCTCCGATCACCAGGGGGTATGGGCAGTTCTTC
NA	NA	TRBV2	TRBJ1-2	CASSGRSDYGYTF	TGTGCCAGCAGCGGGCGCTCTGACTATGGCTACACCTTC
many	TRBD1	TRBV9	TRBJ1-2	CASSVEPGTGGVHGTF	TGTGCCAGCAGCGTGGAGCCCGGGACAGGGGGCGTACACGGCACCTTC
once	NA	TRBV20-1	TRBJ1-5	CSARGINQPQHF	TGCAGTGCTAGGGGTATCAATCAGCCCCAGCATTTT
many	NA	TRBV6-2/TRBV6-3	TRBJ2-3	CASTPGRDTQYF	TGTGCCAGCACCCCGGGACGAGATACGCAGTATTTT
many	NA	TRBV4-3	TRBJ1-5	CASSQEWTEANQPQHF	TGCGCCAGCAGCCAAGAATGGACGGAGGCCAATCAGCCCCAGCATTTT
many	TRBD2	TRBV7-9	TRBJ2-3	CASTPPGTSLSDTQYF	TGTGCCAGCACCCCCCCAGGGACTAGCTTAAGTGATACGCAGTATTTT
NA	NA	TRBV5-1	TRBJ2-2	CASSLLWDNELFF	TGCGCCAGCAGCTTGCTCTGGGACAATGAGCTGTTTTTT
NA	NA	TRBV6-1	TRBJ2-2	CASTRALVGGSGELFF	TGTGCCAGCACCCGAGCTCTTGTGGGGGGCAGTGGGGAGCTGTTTTTT
many	NA	TRBV25-1	TRBJ1-5	CASSQQGGNQPQHF	TGTGCCAGCAGTCAACAGGGAGGAAATCAGCCCCAGCATTTT
few	NA	TRBV5-1	TRBJ1-2	CASRRAGDYGYTF	TGCGCCAGCAGGCGGGCAGGGGACTATGGCTACACCTTC
NA	TRBD1	TRBV7-2	TRBJ1-2	CASSADRDRLYGYTF	TGTGCCAGCAGCGCCGACAGGGACAGACTGTATGGCTACACCTTC
NA	NA	TRBV7-2	TRBJ2-5	CASSLGSFRAETQYF	TGTGCCAGCAGCTTAGGTTCGTTCAGGGCGGAGACCCAGTACTTC
NA	TRBD1	TRBV7-2	TRBJ2-7	CASSLAPPGTGGYEQYF	TGTGCCAGCAGCTTAGCCCCTCCCGGGACAGGGGGCTACGAGCAGTACTTC
NA	NA	TRBV4-3	TRBJ2-2	CASSLPEVDGRELFF	TGCGCCAGCAGCCTACCGGAGGTGGACGGGAGGGAGCTGTTTTTT
once	NA	TRBV4-1	TRBJ2-7	CASSQDISVHYEQYF	TGCGCCAGCAGCCAAGATATCTCCGTACACTACGAGCAGTACTTC
NA	NA	TRBV2	TRBJ1-1	CASSDPGIAFF	TGTGCCAGCAGTGACCCAGGGATAGCTTTCTTT
many	TRBD1	TRBV12-3/TRBV12-4	TRBJ1-1	CASSSRQGGKAFF	TGTGCCAGCAGTTCGCGGCAGGGGGGGAAAGCTTTCTTT
NA	NA	TRBV20-1	TRBJ1-2	CSAKGTGLLYGYTF	TGCAGTGCAAAGGGGACGGGGCTTCTCTATGGCTACACCTTC
many	NA	TRBV9	TRBJ2-1	CASSVVDRSYNEQFF	TGTGCCAGCAGCGTAGTCGACAGGTCCTACAATGAGCAGTTCTTC
NA	NA	TRBV25-1	TRBJ1-3	CASSATLGAEGAGNTIYF	TGTGCCAGCAGTGCAACATTAGGTGCGGAGGGGGCTGGAAACACCATATATTTT
NA	TRBD1	TRBV7-9	TRBJ1-1	CATSWGQLNTEAFF	TGTGCCACCAGCTGGGGACAGTTGAACACTGAAGCTTTCTTT
many	TRBD1	TRBV9	TRBJ2-5	CASSVGGQAFQETQYF	TGTGCCAGCAGCGTAGGGGGACAGGCGTTCCAAGAGACCCAGTACTTC
many	NA	TRBV10-3	TRBJ2-2	CAISERGGELFF	TGTGCCATCAGTGAGCGGGGCGGGGAGCTGTTTTTT
many	TRBD1	TRBV9	TRBJ1-6	CASSVEGQARPLHF	TGTGCCAGCAGCGTAGAGGGACAGGCTCGACCCCTCCACTTT
NA	NA	TRBV5-5	TRBJ1-2	CATSDSTGGYTF	TGTGCCACCAGTGACTCAACAGGCGGCTACACCTTC
few	TRBD1	TRBV27	TRBJ2-6	CASSPSAGTAVSGANVLTF	TGTGCCAGCAGCCCCTCCGCCGGGACAGCGGTCTCTGGGGCCAACGTCCTGACTTTC
once	NA	TRBV19	TRBJ1-3	CASGRAGGNTIYF	TGTGCCAGTGGAAGGGCAGGGGGAAACACCATATATTTT
once	NA	TRBV7-7	TRBJ2-2	CASSPINGAGELFF	TGTGCTAGCAGCCCAATAAATGGGGCCGGGGAGCTGTTTTTT
many	TRBD1	TRBV19	TRBJ2-4	CASSWDRKNIQYF	TGTGCCAGTAGTTGGGACAGGAAAAACATTCAGTACTTC
many	NA	TRBV11-2	TRBJ2-1	CASSLTGSSYNEQFF	TGTGCTAGCAGCTTAACAGGGAGCTCCTACAATGAGCAGTTCTTC
NA	NA	TRBV4-1	TRBJ2-2	CASSQVRLAIGELFF	TGCGCCAGCAGCCAAGTCCGGCTAGCAATCGGGGAGCTGTTTTTT
once	NA	TRBV12-3/TRBV12-4	TRBJ1-3	CASSFVEGPGNTICF	TGTGCCAGCAGTTTTGTTGAGGGACCTGGAAACACCATATGTTTC
NA	NA	TRBV7-6	TRBJ1-1	CASTEQSMNTEAFF	TGTGCCAGCACCGAACAGAGCATGAACACTGAAGCTTTCTTT
NA	NA	TRBV2	TRBJ1-2	CASKTRQTYGYTF	TGTGCCAGTAAGACCCGACAGACCTATGGCTACACCTTC
few	TRBD2	TRBV2	TRBJ2-3	CASSGSGGASTDTQYF	TGTGCCAGCAGTGGTAGCGGGGGGGCGAGCACAGATACGCAGTATTTT
NA	NA	TRBV19	TRBJ1-2	CASSLLGYGYTF	TGTGCCAGTAGTTTGCTTGGCTATGGCTACACCTTC
NA	NA	TRBV5-1	TRBJ2-7	CASSHERPYEQYF	TGCGCCAGCAGCCACGAGCGGCCCTACGAGCAGTACTTC
few	NA	TRBV20-1	TRBJ1-5	CSASIAREVNQPQHF	TGCAGTGCTAGTATCGCAAGGGAAGTGAATCAGCCCCAGCATTTT
NA	TRBD1	TRBV28	TRBJ1-2	CASSSGQGATYGYTF	TGTGCCAGCAGTTCAGGACAGGGTGCCACCTATGGCTACACCTTC
NA	NA	TRBV20-1	TRBJ1-2	CSARRTPSSKGYTF	TGCAGTGCTAGGCGGACACCGAGCTCTAAGGGCTACACCTTC